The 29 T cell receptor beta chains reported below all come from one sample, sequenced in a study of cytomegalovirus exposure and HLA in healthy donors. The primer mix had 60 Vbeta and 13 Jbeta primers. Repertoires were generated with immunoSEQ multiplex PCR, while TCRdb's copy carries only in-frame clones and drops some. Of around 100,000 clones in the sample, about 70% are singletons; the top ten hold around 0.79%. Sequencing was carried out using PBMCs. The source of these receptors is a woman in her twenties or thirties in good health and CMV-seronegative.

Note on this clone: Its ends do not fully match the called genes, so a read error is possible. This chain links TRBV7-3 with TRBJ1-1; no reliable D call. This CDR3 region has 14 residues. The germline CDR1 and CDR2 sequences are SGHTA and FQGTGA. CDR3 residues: CASSLSGQNTEAFF. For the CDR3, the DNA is TGCGCCAGCAGCTTATCGGGTCAGAACACTGAAGCTTTCTTT. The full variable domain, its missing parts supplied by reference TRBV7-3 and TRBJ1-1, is GAGVSQTPSNKVTEKGKYVELRCDPISGHTALYWYRQSLGQGPEFLIYFQGTGAADDSGLPNDRFFAVRPEGSVSTLKIQRTERGDSAVYLCASSLSGQNTEAFFGQGTRLTVV.

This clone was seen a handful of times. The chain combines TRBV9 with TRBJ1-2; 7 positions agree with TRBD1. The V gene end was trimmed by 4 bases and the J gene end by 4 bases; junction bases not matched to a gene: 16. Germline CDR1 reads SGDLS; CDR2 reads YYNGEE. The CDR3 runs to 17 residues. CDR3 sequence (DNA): TGTGCCAGCAGCTCCGAAATAACTGTGGGGACAGCCTATGGCTACACCTTC. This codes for CASSSEITVGTAYGYTF.

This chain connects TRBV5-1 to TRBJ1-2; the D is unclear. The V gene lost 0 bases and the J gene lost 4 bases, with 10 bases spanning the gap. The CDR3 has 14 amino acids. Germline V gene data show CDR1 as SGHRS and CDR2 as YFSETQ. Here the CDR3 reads CASSLGSQVYGYTF. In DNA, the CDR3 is TGCGCCAGCAGCTTGGGTTCCCAGGTCTATGGCTACACCTTC.

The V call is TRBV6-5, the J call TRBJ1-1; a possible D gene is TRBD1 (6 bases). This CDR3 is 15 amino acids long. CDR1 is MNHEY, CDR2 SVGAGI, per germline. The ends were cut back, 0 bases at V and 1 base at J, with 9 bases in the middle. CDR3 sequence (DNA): TGTGCCAGCAGTTACTCGAACAGGGCGAACACTGAAGCTTTCTTT. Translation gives CASSYSNRANTEAFF.

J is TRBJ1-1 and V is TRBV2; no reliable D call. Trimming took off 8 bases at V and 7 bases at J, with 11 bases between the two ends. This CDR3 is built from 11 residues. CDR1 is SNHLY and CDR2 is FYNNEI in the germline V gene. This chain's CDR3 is CASGRGGEAFF. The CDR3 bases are TGTGCCAGCGGGCGGGGAGGTGAAGCTTTCTTT.

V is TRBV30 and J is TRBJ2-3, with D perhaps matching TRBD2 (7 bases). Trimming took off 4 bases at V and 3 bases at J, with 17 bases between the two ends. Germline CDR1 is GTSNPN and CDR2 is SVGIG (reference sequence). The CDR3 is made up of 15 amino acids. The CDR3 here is CAWTKGGVLTDTQYF. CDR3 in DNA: TGTGCCTGGACAAAAGGGGGGGTACTGACAGATACGCAGTATTTT.

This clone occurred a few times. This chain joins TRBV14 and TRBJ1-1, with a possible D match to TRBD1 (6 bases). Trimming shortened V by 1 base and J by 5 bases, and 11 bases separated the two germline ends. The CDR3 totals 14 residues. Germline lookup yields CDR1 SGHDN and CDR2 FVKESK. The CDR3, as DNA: TGTGCCAGCAGCCAAGCTTTGAGGGGGACTGAAGCTTTCTTT. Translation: CASSQALRGTEAFF.

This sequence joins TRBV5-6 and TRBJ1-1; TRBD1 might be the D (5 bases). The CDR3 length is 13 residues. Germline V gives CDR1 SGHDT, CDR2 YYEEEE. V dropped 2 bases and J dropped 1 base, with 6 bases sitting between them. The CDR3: CASSFGGNTEAFF. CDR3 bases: TGTGCCAGCAGCTTCGGGGGGAACACTGAAGCTTTCTTT.

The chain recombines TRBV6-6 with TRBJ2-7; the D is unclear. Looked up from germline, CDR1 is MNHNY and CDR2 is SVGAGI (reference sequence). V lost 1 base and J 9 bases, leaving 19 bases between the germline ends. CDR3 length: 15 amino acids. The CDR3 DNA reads TGTGCCAGCAGTTACTTAGATTTCCTCCTACGATGGCAGTACTTC. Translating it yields CASSYLDFLLRWQYF.

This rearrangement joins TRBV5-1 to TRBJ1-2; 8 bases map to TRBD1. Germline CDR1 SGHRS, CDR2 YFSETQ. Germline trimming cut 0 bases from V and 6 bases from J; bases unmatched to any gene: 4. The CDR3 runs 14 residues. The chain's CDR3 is CASSLGSGGDGYTF. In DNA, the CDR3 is TGCGCCAGCAGCTTGGGGTCAGGGGGCGATGGCTACACCTTC.

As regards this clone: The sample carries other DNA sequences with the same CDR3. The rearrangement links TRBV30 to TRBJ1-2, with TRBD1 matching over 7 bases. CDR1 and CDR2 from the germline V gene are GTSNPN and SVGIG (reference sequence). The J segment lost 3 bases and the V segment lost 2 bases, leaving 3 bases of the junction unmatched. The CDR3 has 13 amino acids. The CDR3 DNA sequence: TGTGCCTGGAGTCGACAGGGCGACTATGGCTACACCTTC. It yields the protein CAWSRQGDYGYTF.

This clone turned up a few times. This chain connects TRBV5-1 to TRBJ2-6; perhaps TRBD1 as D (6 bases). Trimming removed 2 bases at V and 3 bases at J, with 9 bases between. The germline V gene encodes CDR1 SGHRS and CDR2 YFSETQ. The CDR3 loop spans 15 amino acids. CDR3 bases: TGCGCCAGCAGCTTTACAGGGAATGGGGCCAACGTCCTGACTTTC. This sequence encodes CASSFTGNGANVLTF.

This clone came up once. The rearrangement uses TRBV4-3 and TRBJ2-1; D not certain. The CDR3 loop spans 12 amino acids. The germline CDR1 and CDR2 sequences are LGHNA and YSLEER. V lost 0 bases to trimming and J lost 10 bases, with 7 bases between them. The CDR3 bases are TGCGCCAGCAGCCAAGAACCGAGAGAGCAGTTCTTC. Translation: CASSQEPREQFF.

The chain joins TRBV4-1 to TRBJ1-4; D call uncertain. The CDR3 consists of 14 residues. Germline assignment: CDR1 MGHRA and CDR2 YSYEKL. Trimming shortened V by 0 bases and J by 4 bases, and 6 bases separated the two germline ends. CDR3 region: CASSQDSYNEKLFF. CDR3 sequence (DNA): TGCGCCAGCAGCCAAGACAGTTATAATGAAAAACTGTTTTTT.

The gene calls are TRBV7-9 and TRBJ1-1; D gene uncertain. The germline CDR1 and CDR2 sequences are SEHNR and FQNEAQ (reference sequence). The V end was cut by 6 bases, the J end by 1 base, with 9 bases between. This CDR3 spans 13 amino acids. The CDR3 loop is CASRNEENTEAFF. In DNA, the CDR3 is TGTGCCAGCAGGAACGAGGAGAACACTGAAGCTTTCTTT.

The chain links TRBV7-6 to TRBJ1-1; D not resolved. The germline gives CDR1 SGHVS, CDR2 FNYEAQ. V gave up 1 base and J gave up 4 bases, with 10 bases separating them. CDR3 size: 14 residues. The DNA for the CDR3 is TGTGCCAGCAGCTTAGAGCACAGTTTCACTGAAGCTTTCTTT. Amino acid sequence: CASSLEHSFTEAFF.

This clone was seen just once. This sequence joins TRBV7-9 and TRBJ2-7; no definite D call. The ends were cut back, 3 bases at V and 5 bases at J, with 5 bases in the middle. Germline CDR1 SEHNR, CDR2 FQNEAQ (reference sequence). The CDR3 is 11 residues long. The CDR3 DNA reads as TGTGCCAGCAGCTTTGGCAACGAGCAGTACTTC. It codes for CASSFGNEQYF.

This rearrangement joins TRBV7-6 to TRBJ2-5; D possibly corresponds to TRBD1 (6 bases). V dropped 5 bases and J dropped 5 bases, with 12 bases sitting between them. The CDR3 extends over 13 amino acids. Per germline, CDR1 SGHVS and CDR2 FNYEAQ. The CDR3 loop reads CASSLRTVETQYF. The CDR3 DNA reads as TGTGCCAGCAGCCTAAGGACAGTGGAGACCCAGTACTTC.

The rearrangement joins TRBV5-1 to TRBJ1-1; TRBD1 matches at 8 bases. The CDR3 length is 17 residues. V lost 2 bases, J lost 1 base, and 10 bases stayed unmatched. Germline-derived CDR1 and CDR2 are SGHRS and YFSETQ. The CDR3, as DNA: TGCGCCAGCAGCTTTTTACCTCCCGGGACAGGGAACACTGAAGCTTTCTTT. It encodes CASSFLPPGTGNTEAFF.

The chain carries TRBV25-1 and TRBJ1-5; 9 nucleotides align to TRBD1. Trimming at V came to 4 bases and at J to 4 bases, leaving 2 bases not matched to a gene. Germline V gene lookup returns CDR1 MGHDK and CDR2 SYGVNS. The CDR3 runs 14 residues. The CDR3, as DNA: TGTGCCAGCAGTGGGGGACAGGGAAATCAGCCCCAGCATTTT. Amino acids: CASSGGQGNQPQHF. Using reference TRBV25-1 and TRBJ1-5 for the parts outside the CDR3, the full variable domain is EADIYQTPRYLVIGTGKKITLECSQTMGHDKMYWYQQDPGMELHLIHYSYGVNSTEKGDLSSESTVSRIRTEHFPLTLESARPSHTSQYLCASSGGQGNQPQHFGDGTRLSIL.

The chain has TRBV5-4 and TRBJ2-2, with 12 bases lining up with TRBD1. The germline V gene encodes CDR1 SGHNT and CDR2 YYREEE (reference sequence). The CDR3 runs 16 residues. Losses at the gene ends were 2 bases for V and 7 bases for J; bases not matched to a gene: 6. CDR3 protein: CASSLPGQGARGELFF. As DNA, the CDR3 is TGTGCCAGCAGCTTACCGGGACAGGGGGCCCGCGGGGAGCTGTTTTTT. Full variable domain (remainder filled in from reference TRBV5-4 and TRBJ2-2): ETGVTQSPTHLIKTRGQQVTLRCSSQSGHNTVSWYQQALGQGPQFIFQYYREEENGRGNFPPRFSGLQFPNYSSELNVNALELDDSALYLCASSLPGQGARGELFFGEGSRLTVL.

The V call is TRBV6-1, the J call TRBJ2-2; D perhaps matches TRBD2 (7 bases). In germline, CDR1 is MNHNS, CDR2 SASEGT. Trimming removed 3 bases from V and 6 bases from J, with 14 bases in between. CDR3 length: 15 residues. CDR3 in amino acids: CASSDQGRGAGELFF. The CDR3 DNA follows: TGTGCCAGCAGTGATCAGGGGAGGGGGGCCGGGGAGCTGTTTTTT.

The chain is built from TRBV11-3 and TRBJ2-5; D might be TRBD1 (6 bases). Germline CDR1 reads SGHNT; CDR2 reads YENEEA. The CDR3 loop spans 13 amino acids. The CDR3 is CASGALYQETQYF. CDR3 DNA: TGTGCGTCAGGGGCCCTGTACCAAGAGACCCAGTACTTC.

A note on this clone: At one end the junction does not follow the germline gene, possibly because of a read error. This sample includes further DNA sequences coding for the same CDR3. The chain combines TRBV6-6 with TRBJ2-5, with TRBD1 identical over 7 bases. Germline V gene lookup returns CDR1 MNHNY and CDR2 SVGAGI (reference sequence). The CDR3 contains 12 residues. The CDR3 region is CASRTGEETQYF. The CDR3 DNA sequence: TGCGCCAGCAGAACAGGGGAAGAGACCCAGTACTTC.

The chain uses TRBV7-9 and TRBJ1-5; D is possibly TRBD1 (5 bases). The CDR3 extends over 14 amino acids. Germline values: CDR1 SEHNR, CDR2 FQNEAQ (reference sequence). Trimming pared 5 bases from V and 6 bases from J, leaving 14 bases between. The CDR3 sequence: CASSPTGGPQPQHF. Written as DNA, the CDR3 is TGTGCCAGCAGCCCCACAGGAGGGCCTCAGCCCCAGCATTTT.

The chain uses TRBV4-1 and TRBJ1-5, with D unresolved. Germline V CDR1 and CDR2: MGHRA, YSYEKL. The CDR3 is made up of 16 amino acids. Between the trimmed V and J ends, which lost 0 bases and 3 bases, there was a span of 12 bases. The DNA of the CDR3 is TGCGCCAGCAGCCAAGATGGATACGGGGTCAATCAGCCCCAGCATTTT. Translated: CASSQDGYGVNQPQHF.

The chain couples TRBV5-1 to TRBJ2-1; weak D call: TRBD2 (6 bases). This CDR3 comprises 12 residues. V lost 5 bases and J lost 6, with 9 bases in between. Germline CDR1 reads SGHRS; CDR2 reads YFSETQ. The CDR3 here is CASSLARNEQFF. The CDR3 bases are TGCGCCAGCAGTCTAGCGCGCAATGAGCAGTTCTTC.

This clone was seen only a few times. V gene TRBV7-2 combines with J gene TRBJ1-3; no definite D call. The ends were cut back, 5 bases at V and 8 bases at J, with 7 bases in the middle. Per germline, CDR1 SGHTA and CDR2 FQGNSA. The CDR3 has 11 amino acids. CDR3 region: CASSPRDTIYF. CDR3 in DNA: TGTGCCAGCAGCCCAAGAGACACCATATATTTT.

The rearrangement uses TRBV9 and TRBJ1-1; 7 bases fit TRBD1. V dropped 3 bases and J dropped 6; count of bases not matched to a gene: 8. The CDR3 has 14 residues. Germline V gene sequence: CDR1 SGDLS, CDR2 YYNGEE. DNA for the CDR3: TGTGCCAGCAGCGAGGAGGGGGCATCGTCTGAAGCTTTCTTT. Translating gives CASSEEGASSEAFF.